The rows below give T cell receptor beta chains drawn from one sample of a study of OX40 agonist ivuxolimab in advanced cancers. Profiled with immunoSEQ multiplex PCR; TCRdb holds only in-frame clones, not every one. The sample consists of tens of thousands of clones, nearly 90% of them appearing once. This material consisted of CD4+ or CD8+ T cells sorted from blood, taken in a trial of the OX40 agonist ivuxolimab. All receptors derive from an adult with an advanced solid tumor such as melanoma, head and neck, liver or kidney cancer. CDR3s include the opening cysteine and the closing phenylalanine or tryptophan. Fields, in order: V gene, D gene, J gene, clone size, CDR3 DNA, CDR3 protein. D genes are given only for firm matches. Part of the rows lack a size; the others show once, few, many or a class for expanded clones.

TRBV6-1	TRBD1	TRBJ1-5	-	TGTGCCAGCAGTGACAGGGGACAGGGAAGTCAGCCCCAGCATTTT	CASSDRGQGSQPQHF
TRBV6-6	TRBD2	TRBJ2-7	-	TGTGCCAGCAGCTTCACAGCGGGACGGGCGTTCGAGCAGTACTTC	CASSFTAGRAFEQYF
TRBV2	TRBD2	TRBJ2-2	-	TGTGCCAGCAGTGCCGGGGGGACGAGCACCGGGGAGCTGTTTTTT	CASSAGGTSTGELFF
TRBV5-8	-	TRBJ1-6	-	TGTGCCAGCAGCTTGCCCGGATTCAATAATTCACCCCTCCACTTT	CASSLPGFNNSPLHF
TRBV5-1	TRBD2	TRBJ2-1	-	TGCGCCAGCAGCTTGCGGGCGGGGGTCCAGGGCAATGAGCAGTTCTTC	CASSLRAGVQGNEQFF
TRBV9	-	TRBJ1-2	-	TGTGCCAGCAGCGTAGATGGGAAGGGCTTCTATGGCTACACCTTC	CASSVDGKGFYGYTF
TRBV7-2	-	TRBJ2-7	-	TGTGCCAGCAGCGGTATAAGCGGGTCAGGGGAATACTCCTACGAGCAGTACTTC	CASSGISGSGEYSYEQYF
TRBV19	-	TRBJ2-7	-	TGTGCCAGTAGTCCGCGGGACAGACCCACCTACGAGCAGTACTTC	CASSPRDRPTYEQYF
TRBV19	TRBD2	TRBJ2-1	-	TGTGCCAGTAGTACTCGGGTGACTAGCGGGGGGGCCGGTGAGCAGTTCTTC	CASSTRVTSGGAGEQFF
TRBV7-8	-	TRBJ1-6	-	TGTGCCAGCAGCGCGGGGAATTCACCCCTCCACTTT	CASSAGNSPLHF
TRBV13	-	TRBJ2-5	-	TGTGCCAGCAGCCGGGGGTTCCAAGAGACCCAGTACTTC	CASSRGFQETQYF
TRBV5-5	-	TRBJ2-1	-	TGTGCCAGCACCGGTGGGGTGGCTGCCTACAATGAGCAGTTCTTC	CASTGGVAAYNEQFF
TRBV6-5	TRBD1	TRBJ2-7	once	TGTGCCAGCAGTCCGGACAGGGGAGAGCAGTACTTC	CASSPDRGEQYF
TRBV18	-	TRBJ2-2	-	TGTGCCAGCTCATCTACTAGCACCGGGGAGCTGTTTTTT	CASSSTSTGELFF
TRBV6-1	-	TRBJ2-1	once	TGTGCCAGCAGTGAAGTAAGTCGGAATGAGCAGTTCTTC	CASSEVSRNEQFF
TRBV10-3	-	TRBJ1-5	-	TGTGCCATCAGTGAGGGGACACGCAATCAGCCCCAGCATTTT	CAISEGTRNQPQHF
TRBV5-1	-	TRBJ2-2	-	TGCGCCAGCAGCTTGGCCATAAACTTTGGGAACACCGGGGAGCTGTTTTTT	CASSLAINFGNTGELFF
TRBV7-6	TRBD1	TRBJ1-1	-	TGTGCCAGCAGCTTCAGGGGGCCCACTGAAGCTTTCTTT	CASSFRGPTEAFF
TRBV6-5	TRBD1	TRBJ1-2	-	TGTGCCAGCAGTCGGGACAGAATCTATGGCTACACCTTC	CASSRDRIYGYTF
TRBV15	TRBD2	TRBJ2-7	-	TGTGCCACCAGCAGAGGGGACTACAAGCTGGCGGAGCAGTACTTC	CATSRGDYKLAEQYF
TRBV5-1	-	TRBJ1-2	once	TGCGCCAGCAGCTTGGTCGGGGGCGATAACTATGGCTACACCTTC	CASSLVGGDNYGYTF
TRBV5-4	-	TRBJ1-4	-	TGTGCCAGCAGCTTGGCCGAGGGGGGGCCATCGGCAAAACTGTTTTTT	CASSLAEGGPSAKLFF
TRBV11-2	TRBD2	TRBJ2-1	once	TGTGCCAGCAGCTTAGAGGGCGGGGGGGCCGGTGAGCAGTTCTTC	CASSLEGGGAGEQFF
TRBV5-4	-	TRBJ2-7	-	TGTGCCAGCAGCTCACATACTGCAGGGAGATCAGACGAGCAGTACTTC	CASSSHTAGRSDEQYF
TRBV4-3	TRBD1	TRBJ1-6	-	TGCGCCAGCAGCCAAGATACCCCGGGACAGACGAATTCACCCCTCCACTTT	CASSQDTPGQTNSPLHF
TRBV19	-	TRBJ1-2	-	TGTGCCAGTAGTATAGAGGGCAACTATGGCTACACCTTC	CASSIEGNYGYTF
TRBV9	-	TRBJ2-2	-	TGTGCCAGCAGCGCCGCCGGGACGTCCGGGGAGCTGTTTTTT	CASSAAGTSGELFF
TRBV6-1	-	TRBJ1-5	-	TGTGCCAGCAGAGACCTTACCGGGCAGCCCCAGCATTTT	CASRDLTGQPQHF
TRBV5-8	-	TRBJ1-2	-	TGTGCCAGCAGCCTCCCCGGCGGGGGGCGCGGCTACACCTTC	CASSLPGGGRGYTF
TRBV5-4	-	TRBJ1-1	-	TGTGCCAGCAGCCCGATTGGGGTCGGGGGTGGCACTGAAGCTTTCTTT	CASSPIGVGGGTEAFF
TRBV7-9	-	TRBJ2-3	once	TGTGCCAGCAGCTTAGTCGGGGGAGGCACAGATACGCAGTATTTT	CASSLVGGGTDTQYF
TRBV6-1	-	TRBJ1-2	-	TGTGCCAGCACAGAGGACAGATACTACACCTTC	CASTEDRYYTF
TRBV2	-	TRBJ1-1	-	TGTGCCAGCAGTGAATCTGCCAACTTTAACACTGAAGCTTTCTTT	CASSESANFNTEAFF
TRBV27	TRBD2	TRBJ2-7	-	TGTGCCAGCAGTTTAAGTTCTAGCGGGGGTCCCGAGCAGTACTTC	CASSLSSSGGPEQYF
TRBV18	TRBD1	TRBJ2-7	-	TGTGCCAGCTCCCCTCGCGAGGGGGCGTACGAGCAGTACTTC	CASSPREGAYEQYF
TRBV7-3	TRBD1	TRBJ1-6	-	TGTGCCAGCAGCTCGGGACAGGGACTTTCACCCCTCCACTTT	CASSSGQGLSPLHF